Listed here are 8 T cell receptor beta chains from one sample, sequenced in a study of shared clonotypes between healthy human individuals. Positive CCR7 selection of CD45RO-negative cells yielded the naive CD8 cells, and terminally differentiated effector memory CD45RA+ cells were excluded. Profiling relied on immunoSEQ multiplex PCR, and the TCRdb table lists in-frame clones only, not all of them. The table lists about 820,000 clones, nearly 95% of them singletons. The sample comprised naive CD8+ T cells sorted from blood. All receptors come from a young man in good health.

This clone was observed a handful of times. J is TRBJ2-5 and V is TRBV7-9; 7 bases align to TRBD1. The CDR3 is 15 amino acids. Germline V gene sequence: CDR1 SEHNR, CDR2 FQNEAQ (reference sequence). Losses at the gene ends were 6 bases for V and 3 bases for J; bases not matched to a gene: 10. Written as DNA, the CDR3 is TGTGCCAGCAGGGATTTCAGGGGGACCAAAGAGACCCAGTACTTC. Translating gives CASRDFRGTKETQYF.

This chain joins TRBV5-6 and TRBJ1-2, with TRBD1 as a possible D gene (5 bases). The germline gives CDR1 SGHDT, CDR2 YYEEEE. The CDR3 totals 16 residues. V lost 0 bases and J lost 7, with 19 bases in between. CDR3 region: CASSLATGRKDSGYTF. The CDR3, as DNA: TGTGCCAGCAGCTTGGCAACGGGACGGAAGGACTCTGGCTACACCTTC. Full variable domain (remainder filled in from reference TRBV5-6 and TRBJ1-2): DAGVTQSPTHLIKTRGQQVTLRCSPKSGHDTVSWYQQALGQGPQFIFQYYEEEERQRGNFPDRFSGHQFPNYSSELNVNALLLGDSALYLCASSLATGRKDSGYTFGSGTRLTVV.

This clone was observed a handful of times. V gene TRBV6-1 combines with J gene TRBJ2-2; D gene uncertain. CDR1 is MNHNS and CDR2 is SASEGT in the germline V gene. The germline V and J ends were trimmed by 1 base and 5 bases, with 8 bases remaining between them. The CDR3 spans 14 residues. This CDR3 reads CASSEGGPTGELFF. CDR3 DNA: TGTGCCAGCAGTGAAGGGGGTCCAACCGGGGAGCTGTTTTTT.

In DNA form, the CDR3 reads TGTGCCAGCAGCTTAGAAGGGGCCGGGGAGCTGTTTTTT. Its protein product is CASSLEGAGELFF. J is TRBJ2-2 and V is TRBV5-6, with D perhaps TRBD1 (5 bases). Trimming left V 2 bases short and J 6 bases short, with 8 bases between. From germline, CDR1 is SGHDT and CDR2 YYEEEE. The CDR3 contains 13 residues.

This clone was seen once. This chain connects TRBV5-6 to TRBJ2-1; no clear D. Trimming removed 0 bases at V and 8 bases at J, with 12 bases between. The CDR3 contains 14 residues. Germline CDR1 SGHDT, CDR2 YYEEEE. This chain's CDR3 is CASSLGRLGYEQFF. The DNA for the CDR3 is TGTGCCAGCAGCTTGGGACGCCTGGGCTATGAGCAGTTCTTC. Full variable domain (remainder filled in from reference TRBV5-6 and TRBJ2-1): DAGVTQSPTHLIKTRGQQVTLRCSPKSGHDTVSWYQQALGQGPQFIFQYYEEEERQRGNFPDRFSGHQFPNYSSELNVNALLLGDSALYLCASSLGRLGYEQFFGPGTRLTVL.

The CDR3 is CASSSLGDPDGTDTQYF. The CDR3 nucleotides are TGTGCCAGCAGCTCCCTAGGGGATCCCGATGGCACAGATACGCAGTATTTT. The chain employs TRBV7-2 and TRBJ2-3; D might be TRBD1 (5 bases). CDR3 size: 17 residues. Germline CDR1 is SGHTA and CDR2 is FQGNSA. Trimming pared 4 bases from V and 1 base from J, leaving 18 bases between.

The rearrangement joins TRBV10-1 to TRBJ2-7; D gene uncertain. Germline CDR1 and CDR2: WNHNN and SYGVQD (reference sequence). V gave up 0 bases and J gave up 2 bases, with 8 bases separating them. This CDR3 contains 14 residues. Written as DNA, the CDR3 is TGCGCCAGCAGTGAGTCGCCAGTAACCTACGAGCAGTACTTC. It is translated as CASSESPVTYEQYF.

The rearrangement joins TRBV7-2 to TRBJ2-7; tentatively, D is TRBD1 (6 bases). The ends were cut back, 5 bases at V and 5 bases at J, with 13 bases in the middle. Germline loops: CDR1 SGHTA, CDR2 FQGNSA. The CDR3 runs to 13 residues. CDR3 nucleotides: TGTGCCAGCAGCACAGGGTTGAGAAACGAGCAGTACTTC. This codes for CASSTGLRNEQYF.